This T cell receptor (beta chain) derives from a study of shared clonotypes between healthy human individuals. Study information: The study used three CD4 naive, three CD4 memory, two CD8 naive and one CD8 memory plate per donor.

The V gene end was trimmed by 7 bases and the J gene end by 5 bases; junction bases not matched to a gene: 8. Per germline, CDR1 MNHNS and CDR2 SASEGT. CDR3 length: 14 residues. Whole-study results and caveats: On the whole, naive subsets had larger estimated richness than memory subsets had.

Some clones are missing from TCRdb's copy, which holds only in-frame ones; the method was immunoSEQ multiplex PCR. The sample has about 1.5 million clones; approximately 96% are singletons. Points on this clone: Its antigen is unidentified.

This TCR was sampled from a young man in good health. The sequencing input was naive CD4+ T cells sorted from blood. Sample subset: CD45RA+ positively selected. The chain carries TRBV6-1 and TRBJ1-5, with 7 bases lining up with TRBD1. CDR3 loop: CASTMGQRDQPQHF. CDR3 in DNA: TGTGCCAGCACCATGGGACAGAGGGATCAGCCCCAGCATTTT.